Listed here are 21 T cell receptor beta chains from one sample, sequenced in a study of blood T cells in healthy people across ages. Then a second PCR, running roughly 7 to 11 cycles, was carried out with a sample-barcoded 5' primer and a J-beta primer mix. In TCRdb, the 5' RACE reads were re-called with MiXCR into one record per CDR3 protein. The sample includes about 1.6 million distinct CDR3 sequences, about 35% of them seen just once. Material for sequencing was blood. All receptors come from a woman aged 25 to 45 in good health.

This clonotype was recorded many times. The V call is TRBV5-1, the J call TRBJ2-1, with 8 bases fitting TRBD1. Germline CDR1 SGHRS, CDR2 YFSETQ. The CDR3 covers 16 residues. Germline trimming cut 2 bases from V and 3 bases from J; bases unmatched to any gene: 7. The DNA for the CDR3 is TGCGCCAGCAGCTTACAGGGGGGTGGCTTCTACAATGAGCAGTTCTTC. Translation gives CASSLQGGGFYNEQFF.

DNA for the CDR3: TGTGCCAGCCAAAGGGAGGGATACACTGAAGCTTTCTTT. Its protein is CASQREGYTEAFF. V gene TRBV2 combines with J gene TRBJ1-1; D is undetermined. The germline V and J ends were trimmed by 8 bases and 3 bases, with 13 bases remaining between them. Germline V gene lookup returns CDR1 SNHLY and CDR2 FYNNEI. This CDR3 has 13 residues.

The chain carries TRBV9 and TRBJ1-1; D remains unclear. Trimming took off 0 bases at V and 2 bases at J, with 14 bases between the two ends. Germline values: CDR1 SGDLS, CDR2 YYNGEE. The CDR3 runs 16 residues. The CDR3 is CASSVGGGEYNTEAFF. CDR3 nucleotides: TGTGCCAGCAGCGTAGGAGGAGGAGAATACAACACTGAAGCTTTCTTT.

This clonotype was detected ten times or more. The chain carries TRBV20-1 and TRBJ2-3; no firm D call. Trimming cost V 0 bases and J 4 bases, with 2 bases left between them. This CDR3 is built from 11 residues. Per the germline V gene, CDR1 is DFQATT and CDR2 is SNEGSKA (reference sequence). CDR3 in amino acids: CSARDADTQYF. CDR3 nucleotide sequence: TGCAGTGCTAGAGACGCAGATACGCAGTATTTT.

About this clonotype itself: At one of its ends the junction is not consistent with the germline gene, which may arise from a read error. The chain recombines TRBV29-1 with TRBJ2-1, with a possible D match to TRBD1 (6 bases). The DNA end is more similar to TRBJ2-7, so the J call may be wrong. In germline, CDR1 is SQVTM, CDR2 ANQGSEA. The length of the CDR3 is 14 residues. The CDR3 nucleotides are TGCAGCGCTAGGGACAAGGGGTCCTCCTACAAGCAGTACTTC. As protein: CSARDKGSSYKQYF.

This clonotype has just a few counts. The J gene is TRBJ2-2, the V gene TRBV28; the D is unclear. The CDR3 has 14 amino acids. CDR1 is MDHEN and CDR2 is SYDVKM in the germline V gene. The V end was cut by 5 bases, the J end by 5 bases, with 12 bases between. Here the CDR3 DNA reads TGTGCCAGCAGTCCCCCGACTCTTACCGGGGAGCTGTTTTTT. Its protein is CASSPPTLTGELFF.

This clonotype appeared a few times. The chain uses TRBV18 and TRBJ1-6, with D unclear. V gave up 5 bases and J gave up 4 bases, with 15 bases separating them. The germline CDR1 and CDR2 sequences are KGHSH and LQKENI. CDR3 length: 16 residues. The CDR3 DNA reads as TGTGCCAGCTCAAAACCCCCGGATCGTTATAATTCACCCCTCCACTTT. It codes for CASSKPPDRYNSPLHF.

This clonotype was detected many times. The chain combines TRBV7-6 with TRBJ2-5, with 11 bases that match TRBD2. J was trimmed by 5 bases and V by 6 bases; bases with no gene match: 5. Germline V lookup: CDR1 SGHVS, CDR2 FNYEAQ. The CDR3 length is 14 residues. The DNA for the CDR3 is TGTGCCAGCAGTCCTCGGACTAGCGGGGAGACCCAGTACTTC. It translates to CASSPRTSGETQYF. The whole variable domain, filled in from reference TRBV7-6 and TRBJ2-5, reads GAGVSQSPRYKVTKRGQDVALRCDPISGHVSLYWYRQALGQGPEFLTYFNYEAQQDKSGLPNDRFSAERPEGSISTLTIQRTEQRDSAMYRCASSPRTSGETQYFGPGTRLLVL.

Of note for this clonotype: A much larger clone is a single base away; this may be a read error. The chain links TRBV7-8 to TRBJ2-7, with no clear D. The CDR3 is 12 amino acids. The V and J ends lost 5 bases and 5 bases respectively, with 10 bases between them. Germline V CDR1 and CDR2: SGHVS, FQNEAQ. The CDR3 reads CASSPPFDEQYF. In DNA form, the CDR3 reads TGTGCCAGCAGCCCGCCGTTCGACGAGCAGTACTTC.

This chain links TRBV9 with TRBJ2-5; TRBD1 aligns across 8 bases. The germline CDR1 and CDR2 sequences are SGDLS and YYNGEE. Trimming cost V 3 bases and J 11 bases; bases outside gene matches: 12. The CDR3 length is 14 residues. The CDR3 DNA reads as TGTGCCAGCAGCGGCGGACAGGGTTATAATGAGCAGTACTTC. It is translated as CASSGGQGYNEQYF.

Ten or more counts support this clonotype. The chain couples TRBV10-3 to TRBJ2-7; D ambiguous. CDR1 and CDR2 from the germline V gene are ENHRY and SYGVKD. V gave up 0 bases and J gave up 0 bases, with 12 bases separating them. The CDR3 spans 16 residues. CDR3 nucleotides: TGTGCCATCAGTGAGTCGACCACCCGACTCTCCTACGAGCAGTACTTC. It specifies CAISESTTRLSYEQYF.

There are a few counts of this clonotype. V gene TRBV20-1 combines with J gene TRBJ2-1; 9 bases map to TRBD2. The CDR3 contains 16 residues. Trimming removed 0 bases from V and 8 bases from J; junction bases left unmatched: 11. CDR1 DFQATT and CDR2 SNEGSKA come from the germline V gene (reference sequence). CDR3 bases: TGCAGTGCTAGAGATCTGGATAGCGGGAGATTCGATGAGCAGTTCTTC. This gives the protein CSARDLDSGRFDEQFF.

The rearrangement uses TRBV20-1 and TRBJ2-3; TRBD2 aligns across 14 bases. The V segment lost 0 bases and the J segment 3 bases; nucleotides outside the gene matches: 11. The CDR3 is 19 amino acids. CDR1 DFQATT and CDR2 SNEGSKA come from the germline V gene (reference sequence). CDR3 loop: CSARDTGTSGRGPTDTQYF. For the CDR3, the DNA is TGCAGTGCTAGAGACACCGGGACTAGCGGGAGAGGGCCGACAGATACGCAGTATTTT.

This clonotype was counted a few times. The chain has TRBV9 and TRBJ2-3, with unresolved D. The CDR3 extends over 16 amino acids. V dropped 0 bases and J dropped 2 bases, with 13 bases sitting between them. Germline assignment: CDR1 SGDLS and CDR2 YYNGEE. The CDR3 DNA reads TGTGCCAGCAGCGTAGCTAAAGCAGCACCCACAGATACGCAGTATTTT. It is translated as CASSVAKAAPTDTQYF.

J is TRBJ1-2 and V is TRBV18; possible D gene TRBD1, 5 bases. This CDR3 has 14 amino acids. The V gene lost 6 bases and the J gene lost 4 bases, with 15 bases spanning the gap. Germline loops: CDR1 KGHSH, CDR2 LQKENI. CDR3 DNA sequence: TGTGCCAGCTCGCCAGGGCGGGACGGCTATGGCTACACCTTC. Protein: CASSPGRDGYGYTF.

The chain links TRBV5-1 to TRBJ2-6, with a possible D match to TRBD1 (5 bases). Germline-derived CDR1 and CDR2 are SGHRS and YFSETQ. The V end lost 0 bases, the J end lost 3 bases, and 19 bases lay between the germline ends. The CDR3 length is 19 residues. The CDR3 region is CASSLAAPSGYRGANVLTF. The CDR3 DNA reads as TGCGCCAGCAGCTTGGCCGCGCCGTCAGGGTATCGTGGGGCCAACGTCCTGACTTTC.

This clonotype was detected ten times or more. The J gene is TRBJ2-5, the V gene TRBV4-2, with D possibly matching TRBD2 (6 bases). The V end lost 0 bases, the J end lost 1 base, and 12 bases lay between the germline ends. CDR1 and CDR2 from the germline V gene are LGHNA and YNFKEQ. This CDR3 is built from 16 residues. For the CDR3, the DNA is TGTGCCAGCAGCCAAGATCCACGGGGGAGCCAAGAGACCCAGTACTTC. It specifies CASSQDPRGSQETQYF.

The chain couples TRBV4-2 to TRBJ2-7; D remains ambiguous. CDR1 is LGHNA and CDR2 is YNFKEQ in the germline V gene. This CDR3 region has 15 residues. V dropped 0 bases and J dropped 5 bases, with 14 bases sitting between them. The chain's CDR3 is CASSQDRPLPHEQYF. DNA for the CDR3: TGTGCCAGCAGCCAAGATCGGCCCCTCCCCCACGAGCAGTACTTC.

The rearrangement links TRBV7-2 to TRBJ2-5, with TRBD2 as a possible D gene (6 bases). V was cut by 5 bases and J by 4 bases, with 17 bases left in between. The CDR3 has 15 amino acids. Germline values: CDR1 SGHTA, CDR2 FQGNSA. CDR3 loop: CASSQRWGTRETQYF. The CDR3 nucleotides are TGTGCCAGCAGCCAGCGTTGGGGGACTCGAGAGACCCAGTACTTC.

This clonotype was seen more than once but under ten times. V is TRBV7-8 and J is TRBJ1-2, with D maybe TRBD1 (5 bases). The germline V and J ends were trimmed by 3 bases and 2 bases, with 10 bases remaining between them. The germline CDR1 and CDR2 sequences are SGHVS and FQNEAQ. This CDR3 is 14 amino acids long. This chain's CDR3 is CASSLSQGNYGYTF. The CDR3 DNA reads as TGTGCCAGCAGCTTGAGCCAGGGAAACTATGGCTACACCTTC.

This clonotype has just a few counts. The chain is built from TRBV5-1 and TRBJ2-1, with a possible D match to TRBD2 (6 bases). Germline V gene lookup returns CDR1 SGHRS and CDR2 YFSETQ. The V end lost 6 bases, the J end lost 4 bases, and 14 bases lay between the germline ends. CDR3 length: 14 amino acids. The CDR3 DNA reads TGCGCCAGCACCCAGGGCGGGGAATACAATGAGCAGTTCTTC. It translates to CASTQGGEYNEQFF.